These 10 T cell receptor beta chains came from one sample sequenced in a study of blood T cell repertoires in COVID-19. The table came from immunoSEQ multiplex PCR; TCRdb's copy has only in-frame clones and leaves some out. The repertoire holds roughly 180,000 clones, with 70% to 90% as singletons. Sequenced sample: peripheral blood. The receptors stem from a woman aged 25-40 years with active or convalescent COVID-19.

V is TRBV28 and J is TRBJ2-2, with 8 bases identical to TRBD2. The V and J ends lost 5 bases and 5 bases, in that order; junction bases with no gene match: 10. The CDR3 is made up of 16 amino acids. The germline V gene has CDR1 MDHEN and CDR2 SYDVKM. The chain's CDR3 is CASSPPGVAGTGELFF. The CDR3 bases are TGTGCCAGCAGTCCCCCAGGGGTAGCGGGGACCGGGGAGCTGTTTTTT.

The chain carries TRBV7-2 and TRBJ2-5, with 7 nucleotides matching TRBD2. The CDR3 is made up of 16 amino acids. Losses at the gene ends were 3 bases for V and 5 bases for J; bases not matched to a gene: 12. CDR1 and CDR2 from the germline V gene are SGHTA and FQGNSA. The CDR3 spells CASSFGSGPGGETQYF. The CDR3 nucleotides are TGTGCCAGCAGCTTCGGGAGCGGTCCCGGGGGGGAGACCCAGTACTTC.

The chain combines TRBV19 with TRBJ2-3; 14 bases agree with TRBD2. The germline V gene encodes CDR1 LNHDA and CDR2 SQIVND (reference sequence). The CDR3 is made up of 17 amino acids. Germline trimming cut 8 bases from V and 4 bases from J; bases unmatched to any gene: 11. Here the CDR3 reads CASPTPPTSGRADTQYF. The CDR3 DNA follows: TGTGCCAGTCCCACCCCCCCGACTAGCGGGAGGGCAGATACGCAGTATTTT.

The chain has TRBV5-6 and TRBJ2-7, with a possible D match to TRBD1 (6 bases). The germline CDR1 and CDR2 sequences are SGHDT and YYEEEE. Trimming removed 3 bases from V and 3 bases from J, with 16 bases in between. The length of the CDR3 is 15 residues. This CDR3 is CASSSRDTLNYEQYF. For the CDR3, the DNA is TGTGCCAGCAGCTCCAGGGACACCCTAAACTACGAGCAGTACTTC. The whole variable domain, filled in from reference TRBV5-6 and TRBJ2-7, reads DAGVTQSPTHLIKTRGQQVTLRCSPKSGHDTVSWYQQALGQGPQFIFQYYEEEERQRGNFPDRFSGHQFPNYSSELNVNALLLGDSALYLCASSSRDTLNYEQYFGPGTRLTVT.

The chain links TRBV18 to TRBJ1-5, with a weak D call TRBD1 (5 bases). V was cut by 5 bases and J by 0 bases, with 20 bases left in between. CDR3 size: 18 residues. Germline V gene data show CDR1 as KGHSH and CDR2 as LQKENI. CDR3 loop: CASSIQASAGYSNQPQHF. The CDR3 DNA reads TGTGCCAGCTCAATACAGGCGAGCGCAGGGTATAGCAATCAGCCCCAGCATTTT.

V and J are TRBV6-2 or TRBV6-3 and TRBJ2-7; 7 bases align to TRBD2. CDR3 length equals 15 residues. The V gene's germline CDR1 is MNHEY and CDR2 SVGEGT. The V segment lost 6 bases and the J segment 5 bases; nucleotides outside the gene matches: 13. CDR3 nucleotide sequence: TGTGCCAGCAGCCCCCACAGGCGGGAGATCCACGAGCAGTACTTC. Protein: CASSPHRREIHEQYF.

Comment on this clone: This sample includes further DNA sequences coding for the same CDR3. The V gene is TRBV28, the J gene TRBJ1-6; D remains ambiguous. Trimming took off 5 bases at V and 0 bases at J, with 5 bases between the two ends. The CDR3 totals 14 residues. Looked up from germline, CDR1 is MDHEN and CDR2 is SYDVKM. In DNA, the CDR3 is TGTGCCAGCAGTCCTAGCTCCTATAATTCACCCCTCCACTTT. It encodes CASSPSSYNSPLHF.

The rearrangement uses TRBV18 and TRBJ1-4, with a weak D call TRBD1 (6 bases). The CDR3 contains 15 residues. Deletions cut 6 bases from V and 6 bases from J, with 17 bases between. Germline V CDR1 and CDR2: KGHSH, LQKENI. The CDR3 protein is CASSPPGQRDEKLFF. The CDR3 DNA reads TGTGCCAGCTCTCCGCCGGGACAAAGGGATGAAAAACTGTTTTTT.

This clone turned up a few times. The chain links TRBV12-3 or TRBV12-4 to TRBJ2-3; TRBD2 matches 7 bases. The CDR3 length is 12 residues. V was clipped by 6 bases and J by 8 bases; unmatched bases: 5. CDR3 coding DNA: TGTGCCAGCAGGCCCGGGGGGTCTACGCAGTATTTT. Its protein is CASRPGGSTQYF.

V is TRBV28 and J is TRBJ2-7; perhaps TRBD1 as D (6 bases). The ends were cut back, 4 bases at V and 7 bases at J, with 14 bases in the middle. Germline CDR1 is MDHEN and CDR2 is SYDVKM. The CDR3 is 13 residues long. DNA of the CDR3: TGTGCCAGCAGTTCCGGGACAATGGGGGAGCAGTACTTC. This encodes CASSSGTMGEQYF.